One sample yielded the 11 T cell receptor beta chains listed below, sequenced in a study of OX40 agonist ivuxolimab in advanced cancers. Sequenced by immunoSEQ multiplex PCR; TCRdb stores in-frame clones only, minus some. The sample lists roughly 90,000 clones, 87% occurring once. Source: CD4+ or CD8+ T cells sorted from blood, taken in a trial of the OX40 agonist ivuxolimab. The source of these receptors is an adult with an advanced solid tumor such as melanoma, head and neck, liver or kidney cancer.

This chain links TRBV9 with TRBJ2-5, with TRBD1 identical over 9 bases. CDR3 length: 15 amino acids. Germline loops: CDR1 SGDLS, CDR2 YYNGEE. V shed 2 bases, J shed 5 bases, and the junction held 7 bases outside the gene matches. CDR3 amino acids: CASSVRQGVGETQYF. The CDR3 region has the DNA TGTGCCAGCAGCGTTCGACAGGGGGTTGGGGAGACCCAGTACTTC.

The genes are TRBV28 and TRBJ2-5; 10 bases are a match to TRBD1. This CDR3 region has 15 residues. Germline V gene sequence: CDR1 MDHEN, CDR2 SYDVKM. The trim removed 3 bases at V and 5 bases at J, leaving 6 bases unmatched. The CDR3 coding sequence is TGTGCCAGCAGTTTGGGACAGGGGAATGTGGAGACCCAGTACTTC. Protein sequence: CASSLGQGNVETQYF.

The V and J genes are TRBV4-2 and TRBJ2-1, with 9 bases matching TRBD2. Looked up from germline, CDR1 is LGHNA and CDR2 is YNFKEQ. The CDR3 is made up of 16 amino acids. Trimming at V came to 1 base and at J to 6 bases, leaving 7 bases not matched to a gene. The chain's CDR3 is CASSQVVAGAGNEQFF. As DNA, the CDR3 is TGTGCCAGCAGCCAAGTCGTAGCGGGGGCTGGCAATGAGCAGTTCTTC.

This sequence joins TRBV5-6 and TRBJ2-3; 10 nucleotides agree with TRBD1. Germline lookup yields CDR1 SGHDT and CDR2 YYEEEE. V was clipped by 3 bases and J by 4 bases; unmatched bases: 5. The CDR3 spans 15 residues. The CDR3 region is CASSSTGGRADTQYF. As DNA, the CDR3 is TGTGCCAGCAGCTCGACAGGGGGCCGGGCAGATACGCAGTATTTT. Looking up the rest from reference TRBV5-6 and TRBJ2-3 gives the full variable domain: DAGVTQSPTHLIKTRGQQVTLRCSPKSGHDTVSWYQQALGQGPQFIFQYYEEEERQRGNFPDRFSGHQFPNYSSELNVNALLLGDSALYLCASSSTGGRADTQYFGPGTRLTVL.

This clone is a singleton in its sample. The CDR3 here is CASSLDRVSYEQYF. The CDR3 DNA reads as TGTGCCAGCAGCCTCGACAGGGTGTCCTACGAGCAGTACTTC. V gene TRBV6-1 combines with J gene TRBJ2-7; 7 positions match TRBD1. Germline V CDR1 and CDR2: MNHNS, SASEGT. CDR3 length equals 14 residues. Trimming cost V 6 bases and J 1 base; bases outside gene matches: 6.

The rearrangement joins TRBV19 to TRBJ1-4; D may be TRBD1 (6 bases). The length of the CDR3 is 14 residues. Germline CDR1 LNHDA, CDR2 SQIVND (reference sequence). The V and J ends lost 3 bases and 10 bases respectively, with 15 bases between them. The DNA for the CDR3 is TGTGCCAGTAGTATCGCCGGATTACAGGGAAAACTGTTTTTT. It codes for CASSIAGLQGKLFF.

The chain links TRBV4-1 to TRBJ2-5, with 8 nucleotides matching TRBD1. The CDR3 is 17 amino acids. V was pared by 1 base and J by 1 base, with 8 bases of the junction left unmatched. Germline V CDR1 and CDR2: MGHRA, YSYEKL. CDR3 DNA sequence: TGCGCCAGCAGCCAAGTAGAAACAGGGGGGCTCCAAGAGACCCAGTACTTC. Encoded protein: CASSQVETGGLQETQYF.

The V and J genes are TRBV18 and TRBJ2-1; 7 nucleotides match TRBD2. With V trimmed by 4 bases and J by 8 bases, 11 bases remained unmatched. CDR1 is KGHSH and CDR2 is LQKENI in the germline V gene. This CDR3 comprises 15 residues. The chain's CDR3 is CASSQLADPTDEQFF. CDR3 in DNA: TGTGCCAGCTCACAGCTAGCGGACCCTACCGATGAGCAGTTCTTC.

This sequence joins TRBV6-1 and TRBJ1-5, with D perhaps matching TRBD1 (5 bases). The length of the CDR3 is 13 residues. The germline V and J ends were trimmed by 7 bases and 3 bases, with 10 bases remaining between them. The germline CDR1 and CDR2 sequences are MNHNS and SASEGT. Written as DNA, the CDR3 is TGTGCCAGCACGGGACGACTCAATCAGCCCCAGCATTTT. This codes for CASTGRLNQPQHF.

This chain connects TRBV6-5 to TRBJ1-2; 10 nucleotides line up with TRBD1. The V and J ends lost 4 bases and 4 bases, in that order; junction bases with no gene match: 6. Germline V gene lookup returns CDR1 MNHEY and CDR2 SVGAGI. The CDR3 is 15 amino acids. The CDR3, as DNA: TGTGCCAGCAGTTTTGAGGGACAGGGGACCTATGGCTACACCTTC. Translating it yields CASSFEGQGTYGYTF.

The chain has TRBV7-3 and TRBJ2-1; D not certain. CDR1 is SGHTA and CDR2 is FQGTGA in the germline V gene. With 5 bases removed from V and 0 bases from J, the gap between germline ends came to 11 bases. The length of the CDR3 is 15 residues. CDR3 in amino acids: CASSPRPLSYNEQFF. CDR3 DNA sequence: TGTGCCAGCAGCCCCCGGCCTCTCTCCTACAATGAGCAGTTCTTC.